Listed here is a single TCR beta chain. The entry originates in a study of blood T cell repertoires in COVID-19. Whole-study context: T cells, B-cell-depleted T cells, or PBMCs supplied cDNA or gDNA.

The germline V gene encodes CDR1 LNHDA and CDR2 SQIVND (reference sequence). Trimming took 0 bases from V and 1 from J, leaving 17 bases between them. This CDR3 spans 18 amino acids. Clones were read by immunoSEQ multiplex PCR, and TCRdb kept only the in-frame ones, dropping some. The sample lists about 200,000 clones, approximately 91% seen once, with 0.72% in the top ten. V gene TRBV19 combines with J gene TRBJ2-3, with TRBD2 as a possible D gene (6 bases). The specimen sequenced was peripheral blood. This sequence was found in a man between 35 and 55 years old with acute or convalescent COVID-19. The CDR3 DNA reads TGTGCCAGTAGTATAGATATCGGGGGTCCGAAGGGCACAGATACGCAGTATTTT. It yields the protein CASSIDIGGPKGTDTQYF.